These 30 T cell receptor beta chains were all obtained from the same sample, sequenced in a study of T-cell reconstitution after alpha-beta-depleted transplantation in children listed by TCRdb under 2016. The library was obtained by PCR. These reads were obtained on an Illumina HiSeq 2500. TCR libraries were prepared with molecular barcoding, using unique molecular identifiers to normalize TCRbeta repertoire quantification. The public reads were reanalyzed by TCRdb: fastp trimming at Q25, MiXCR alignment, in-frame beta chains only. Every entry covers one CDR3 protein and lists the most common genes and DNA from its rows. Present in this sample are approximately 93,000 distinct CDR3 sequences, roughly 8% of which were seen just once. The ten largest make up 5.5% to 7% of the sample. This material consisted of PBMCs from the stem cell graft donor, taken from the stem cell graft. The receptors here all came from a human donor who donated a stem cell graft to a child with congenital amegakaryocytic thrombocytopenia.

This clonotype was seen at least ten times. V usage is TRBV7-2 and J usage is TRBJ1-5, with 7 bases that match TRBD1. The CDR3 has 15 residues. In germline, CDR1 is SGHTA, CDR2 FQGNSA. The V gene end was trimmed by 2 bases and the J gene end by 1 base; junction bases not matched to a gene: 2. CDR3 residues: CASSLWGQSNQPQHF. For the CDR3, the DNA is TGTGCCAGCAGCTTATGGGGACAGAGCAATCAGCCCCAGCATTTT.

This clonotype was counted ten times or more. The chain joins TRBV20-1 to TRBJ2-2; the match to TRBD2 covers 11 bases. The CDR3 has 17 amino acids. V was pared by 0 bases and J by 2 bases, with 5 bases of the junction left unmatched. CDR1 is DFQATT and CDR2 is SNEGSKA in the germline V gene (reference sequence). This CDR3 is CSAREWGLAENTGELFF. CDR3 DNA: TGCAGTGCTAGAGAGTGGGGACTAGCGGAAAACACCGGGGAGCTGTTTTTT.

This clonotype was recorded at least ten times. The chain combines TRBV20-1 with TRBJ2-1; TRBD1 agrees at 7 bases. There are 15 residues in the CDR3. V was clipped by 0 bases and J by 1 base; unmatched bases: 3. Germline V gives CDR1 DFQATT, CDR2 SNEGSKA (reference sequence). The CDR3 DNA is TGCAGTGCTAGAGATCCCAGGGGGTCCTACAATGAGCAGTTCTTC. It codes for CSARDPRGSYNEQFF.

This clonotype was counted ten times or more. The CDR3 sequence: CASSLHLGDSYEQYF. CDR3 DNA: TGTGCCAGCAGCCTACACTTGGGTGACTCCTACGAGCAGTACTTC. The chain uses TRBV7-7 and TRBJ2-7; no clear D. V lost 5 bases and J lost 0, with 14 bases in between. The germline V gene encodes CDR1 SSHAT and CDR2 FNYEAQ (reference sequence). CDR3 length: 15 amino acids.

This chain uses TRBV30 with TRBJ1-1; no firm D call. The CDR3 totals 13 residues. CDR1 is GTSNPN, CDR2 SVGIG, per germline (reference sequence). The V and J ends lost 0 bases and 10 bases respectively, with 15 bases between them. CDR3 sequence: CAWSVSPTTGAFF. CDR3 bases: TGTGCCTGGAGTGTTAGTCCGACCACCGGAGCTTTCTTT.

Ten or more counts support this clonotype. CDR3 in DNA: TGCGCCAGCAGCTATACTGACAGGGCCACCGGGGAGCTGTTTTTT. This encodes CASSYTDRATGELFF. The chain couples TRBV5-1 to TRBJ2-2, with 7 bases matching TRBD1. The CDR3 totals 15 residues. Trimming removed 3 bases from V and 4 bases from J; junction bases left unmatched: 6. Germline loops: CDR1 SGHRS, CDR2 YFSETQ.

The sample holds many counts of this clonotype. V usage is TRBV20-1 and J usage is TRBJ1-5, with a possible D match to TRBD1 (5 bases). Germline CDR1 is DFQATT and CDR2 is SNEGSKA (reference sequence). This CDR3 contains 18 residues. The V gene lost 5 bases and the J gene lost 4 bases, with 27 bases spanning the gap. This CDR3 is CSASTGTVSLSGNQPQHF. CDR3 coding DNA: TGCAGTGCTTCTACTGGGACCGTTTCTTTGTCAGGGAATCAGCCCCAGCATTTT.

This clonotype was seen at least ten times. This chain joins TRBV9 and TRBJ2-7, with TRBD2 matching 8 bases. J gave up 4 bases and V 0 bases, and 6 bases lay outside the gene matches. CDR1 and CDR2 (germline): SGDLS, YYNGEE. This CDR3 is 15 amino acids long. In nucleotides, the CDR3 is TGTGCCAGCAGCGTAGCTCCCTTAGCGGGGTACGAGCAGTACTTC. Protein sequence: CASSVAPLAGYEQYF.

Comment on this clonotype: This clone may be a read error of a much larger clone one base away. The chain employs TRBV12-3 or TRBV12-4 and TRBJ1-2, with a weak D call TRBD1 (6 bases). CDR3 size: 12 residues. The CDR3 DNA reads as TGTGCCAGCGGGGACACGAACTCTGGCTACACCTTC. It encodes CASGDTNSGYTF.

In its sample, this clonotype was seen many times. The chain is built from TRBV11-2 and TRBJ2-2; D gene unclear. The germline V gene has CDR1 SGHAT and CDR2 FQNNGV. This CDR3 spans 15 amino acids. Deletions cut 5 bases from V and 4 bases from J, with 14 bases between. CDR3 DNA sequence: TGTGCCAGCAGCCCCCAGCTGTCGGGCACCGGGGAGCTGTTTTTT. It yields the protein CASSPQLSGTGELFF.

This clonotype came up many times. This chain connects TRBV7-9 to TRBJ1-1; no reliable D call. The CDR3 length is 14 residues. V gave up 4 bases and J gave up 5 bases, with 14 bases separating them. CDR1 is SEHNR and CDR2 is FQNEAQ in the germline V gene (reference sequence). This CDR3 reads CASSSNGRRTEAFF. As DNA, the CDR3 is TGTGCCAGCAGCTCGAACGGGAGGCGGACTGAAGCTTTCTTT.

This clonotype is labeled medium-sized. This sequence joins TRBV5-1 and TRBJ1-1; D is uncertain. The CDR3 loop spans 15 amino acids. Germline loops: CDR1 SGHRS, CDR2 YFSETQ. Trimming shortened V by 0 bases and J by 4 bases, and 13 bases separated the two germline ends. CDR3 residues: CASSLDAGGSTEAFF. In DNA form, the CDR3 reads TGCGCCAGCAGCTTGGATGCGGGCGGAAGCACTGAAGCTTTCTTT.

As for this clonotype: This clone may be a read error of a much larger clone one base away. The J gene is TRBJ1-2, the V gene TRBV7-2; D is perhaps TRBD1 (6 bases). The CDR3 runs to 13 residues. The germline CDR1 and CDR2 sequences are SGHTA and FQGNSA. CDR3 loop: CPSSLGGRRGYTF. The CDR3 bases are TGTCCCAGCAGCTTAGGGGGAAGAAGGGGCTACACCTTC. The full variable domain, rest sourced from reference TRBV7-2 and TRBJ1-2, is GAGVSQSPSNKVTEKGKDVELRCDPISGHTALYWYRQSLGQGLEFLIYFQGNSAPDKSGLPSDRFSAERTGGSVSTLTIQRTQQEDSAVYLCPSSLGGRRGYTFGSGTRLTVV.

This clonotype showed up many times. This chain joins TRBV28 and TRBJ2-3; D ambiguous. Germline lookup yields CDR1 MDHEN and CDR2 SYDVKM. Trimming took 3 bases from V and 2 from J, leaving 9 bases between them. This CDR3 is built from 14 residues. The CDR3 DNA reads as TGTGCCAGCAGTTTCCGCAGGTACACAGATACGCAGTATTTT. It translates to CASSFRRYTDTQYF.

The chain joins TRBV20-1 to TRBJ2-1; 10 nucleotides match TRBD2. Germline loops: CDR1 DFQATT, CDR2 SNEGSKA (reference sequence). The CDR3 has 17 amino acids. The CDR3 coding sequence is TGCTGTCCCCACCCGTGGAGCGGGGGGGTTTCGTACAATGAGCAGTTCTTC. This encodes CCPHPWSGGVSYNEQFF.

Ten or more counts support this clonotype. This chain's CDR3 is CSASLTGGNTIYF. In DNA form, the CDR3 reads TGCAGTGCTAGCCTTACAGGGGGAAACACCATATATTTT. The V gene is TRBV20-1, the J gene TRBJ1-3, with D perhaps matching TRBD1 (6 bases). The CDR3 covers 13 residues. V lost 3 bases and J lost 4, with 10 bases in between. In germline, CDR1 is DFQATT, CDR2 SNEGSKA (reference sequence).

This clonotype has ten or more counts. V usage is TRBV5-1 and J usage is TRBJ1-2; 7 nucleotides align to TRBD1. This CDR3 has 14 amino acids. Trimming took 1 base from V and 3 from J; bases not matched to a gene: 3. Germline V gene data show CDR1 as SGHRS and CDR2 as YFSETQ. The CDR3 DNA sequence: TGCGCCAGCAGCTTGACAGGGGAGGACTATGGCTACACCTTC. Residues: CASSLTGEDYGYTF.

This clonotype appeared many times. The chain couples TRBV12-3 or TRBV12-4 to TRBJ2-7; no reliable D call. Deletions cut 4 bases from V and 3 bases from J, with 4 bases between. This CDR3 has 11 amino acids. CDR3 in DNA: TGTGCCAGCAGTTATCTCTACGAGCAGTACTTC. As protein: CASSYLYEQYF.

This clonotype was observed a handful of times. This sequence joins TRBV20-1 and TRBJ1-4; unclear D gene. Trimming stripped 6 bases from V and 10 bases from J, with 18 bases between. The germline CDR1 and CDR2 sequences are DFQATT and SNEGSKA (reference sequence). This CDR3 spans 13 amino acids. CDR3 in amino acids: CSAPIVAPGKLFF. The CDR3, as DNA: TGCAGTGCACCGATAGTAGCCCCAGGAAAACTGTTTTTT.

This clonotype was recorded at least ten times. The gene calls are TRBV7-2 and TRBJ1-2; D remains unclear. This CDR3 comprises 14 residues. V was clipped by 5 bases and J by 0 bases, with 10 bases between them. Per germline, CDR1 SGHTA and CDR2 FQGNSA. The CDR3 coding sequence is TGTGCCAGCAGCACCGGGCCAGCTAACTATGGCTACACCTTC. Its protein product is CASSTGPANYGYTF.

This clonotype was recorded many times. The rearrangement links TRBV3-1 to TRBJ2-5; possible D gene TRBD2, 5 bases. This CDR3 comprises 13 residues. V was clipped by 4 bases and J by 5 bases, with 11 bases between them. Germline lookup yields CDR1 LGHDT and CDR2 YNNKEL (reference sequence). The CDR3 nucleotides are TGTGCCAGCAGCCCGACGGAGGAGGAGACCCAGTACTTC. This gives the protein CASSPTEEETQYF.

This clonotype was seen ten or more times. This chain joins TRBV19 and TRBJ1-5; TRBD1 agrees at 7 bases. Germline values: CDR1 LNHDA, CDR2 SQIVND (reference sequence). The CDR3 totals 15 residues. The ends lost 7 bases at V and 0 bases at J; junction bases unmatched: 6. The CDR3 region is CASKTGTASNQPQHF. CDR3 in DNA: TGTGCCAGTAAGACCGGGACAGCTAGCAATCAGCCCCAGCATTTT.

Ten or more counts support this clonotype. V is TRBV7-9 and J is TRBJ1-1; weak D call: TRBD1 (5 bases). This CDR3 is built from 12 residues. The V end was cut by 0 bases, the J end by 9 bases, with 8 bases between. Looked up from germline, CDR1 is SEHNR and CDR2 is FQNEAQ (reference sequence). CDR3 sequence (DNA): TGTGCCAGCAGCTTAGCTGGGACTCAAGCTTTCTTT. Protein: CASSLAGTQAFF. Combining the CDR3 with reference TRBV7-9 and TRBJ1-1 gives the whole variable domain DTGVSQNPRHKITKRGQNVTFRCDPISEHNRLYWYRQTLGQGPEFLTYFQNEAQLEKSRLLSDRFSAERPKGSFSTLEIQRTEQGDSAMYLCASSLAGTQAFFGQGTRLTVV.

This clonotype was seen many times. The chain couples TRBV30 to TRBJ2-3; possible D gene TRBD2, 6 bases. Trimming shortened V by 0 bases and J by 6 bases, and 7 bases separated the two germline ends. The CDR3 spans 12 residues. Germline values: CDR1 GTSNPN, CDR2 SVGIG (reference sequence). The CDR3 spells CAWSVGGDTQYF. DNA for the CDR3: TGTGCCTGGAGTGTGGGAGGCGATACGCAGTATTTT.

This clonotype was observed many times. The chain links TRBV7-9 to TRBJ1-4; weak D call: TRBD1 (6 bases). This CDR3 is built from 16 residues. CDR1 SEHNR and CDR2 FQNEAQ come from the germline V gene (reference sequence). The V end lost 4 bases, the J end lost 4 bases, and 16 bases lay between the germline ends. The DNA for the CDR3 is TGTGCCAGCAGCTACCCTGGGGGCGCGGGTAATGAAAAACTGTTTTTT. Protein: CASSYPGGAGNEKLFF.

This clonotype was detected many times. The chain combines TRBV20-1 with TRBJ2-2; 11 bases line up with TRBD1. Looked up from germline, CDR1 is DFQATT and CDR2 is SNEGSKA (reference sequence). V shed 5 bases, J shed 4 bases, and the junction held 6 bases outside the gene matches. This CDR3 is built from 15 residues. CDR3 sequence: CSARAGTGGTGELFF. The CDR3 DNA is TGCAGTGCTCGCGCCGGGACAGGGGGCACCGGGGAGCTGTTTTTT.

This clonotype was recorded many times. V is TRBV29-1 and J is TRBJ1-3, with 11 bases identical to TRBD1. The CDR3 has 13 residues. CDR1 SQVTM and CDR2 ANQGSEA come from the germline V gene. V shed 7 bases, J shed 10 bases, and the junction held 9 bases outside the gene matches. CDR3 nucleotides: TGCAGCGGGAGAACCGGGACAGGGGGTACCATATATTTT. Translating gives CSGRTGTGGTIYF. The full variable domain, rest sourced from reference TRBV29-1 and TRBJ1-3, is SAVISQKPSRDICQRGTSLTIQCQVDSQVTMMFWYRQQPGQSLTLIATANQGSEATYESGFVIDKFPISRPNLTFSTLTVSNMSPEDSSIYLCSGRTGTGGTIYFGEGSWLTVV.

This clonotype was detected many times. The chain joins TRBV12-3 or TRBV12-4 to TRBJ2-1; TRBD2 agrees at 7 bases. The CDR3 is made up of 14 amino acids. V was clipped by 6 bases and J by 6 bases; unmatched bases: 8. The CDR3 sequence is CASSLGLAANEQFF. DNA for the CDR3: TGTGCCAGCAGCCTGGGCCTAGCGGCCAATGAGCAGTTCTTC.

The chain has TRBV6-5 and TRBJ2-7; D is perhaps TRBD2 (6 bases). Trimming shortened V by 2 bases and J by 3 bases, and 11 bases separated the two germline ends. The CDR3 sequence is 14 residues long. Germline CDR1 is MNHEY and CDR2 is SVGAGI. CDR3 residues: CASSYQRDFYEQYF. The CDR3 bases are TGTGCCAGCAGTTACCAGAGGGACTTCTACGAGCAGTACTTC.

The sample holds many counts of this clonotype. The CDR3 DNA sequence: TGCAGTGCTAGAGATTGGAGAGGGGATAGCTCCTACAATGAGCAGTTCTTC. Residues: CSARDWRGDSSYNEQFF. The chain uses TRBV20-1 and TRBJ2-1; D is tentatively TRBD1 or TRBD2 (5 bases each). V gave up 0 bases and J gave up 0 bases, with 15 bases separating them. CDR3 length: 17 residues. CDR1 is DFQATT, CDR2 SNEGSKA, per germline (reference sequence).